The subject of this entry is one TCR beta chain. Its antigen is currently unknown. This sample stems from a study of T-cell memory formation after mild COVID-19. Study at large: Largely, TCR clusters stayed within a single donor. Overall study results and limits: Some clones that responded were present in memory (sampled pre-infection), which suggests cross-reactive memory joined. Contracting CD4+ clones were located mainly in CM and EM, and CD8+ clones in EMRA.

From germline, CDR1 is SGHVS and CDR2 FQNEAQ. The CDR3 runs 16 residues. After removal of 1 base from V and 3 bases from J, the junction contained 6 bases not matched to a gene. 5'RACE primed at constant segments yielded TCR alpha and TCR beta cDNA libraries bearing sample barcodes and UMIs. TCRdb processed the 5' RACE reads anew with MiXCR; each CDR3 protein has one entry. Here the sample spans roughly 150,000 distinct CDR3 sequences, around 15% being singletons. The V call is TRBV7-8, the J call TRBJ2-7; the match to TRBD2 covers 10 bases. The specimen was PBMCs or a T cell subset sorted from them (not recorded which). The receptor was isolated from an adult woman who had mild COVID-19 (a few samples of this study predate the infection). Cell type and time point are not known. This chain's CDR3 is CASSLVPGTSDYEQYF. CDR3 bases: TGTGCCAGCAGCTTAGTCCCCGGGACTAGCGACTACGAGCAGTACTTC. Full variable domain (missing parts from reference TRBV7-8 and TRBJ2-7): GAGVSQSPRYKVAKRGQDVALRCDPISGHVSLFWYQQALGQGPEFLTYFQNEAQLDKSGLPSDRFFAERPEGSVSTLKIQRTQQEDSAVYLCASSLVPGTSDYEQYFGPGTRLTVT.